This entry lists 18 T cell receptor beta chains sequenced from one sample in a study of T cells in Graves' hyperthyroidism and ophthalmopathy. Amplification yielded TCR beta CDR3 regions, with RNA transcripts as the source. HTBI primers were the set used in a first-round RT-PCR of the TCR CDR3. TCRdb used MiXCR to reprocess the multiplex PCR reads, holding one entry per CDR3 protein. The sample lists fewer than 500,000 distinct CDR3 sequences; about 14% were seen once. Specimen: blood. These receptors were taken from a woman in her 30s with Graves' ophthalmopathy.

This clonotype came up many times. This chain joins TRBV28 and TRBJ2-7; 7 nucleotides match TRBD1. V trimming: 8 bases; J trimming: 2 bases; junction bases outside the gene matches: 3. Germline CDR1 reads MDHEN; CDR2 reads SYDVKM. This CDR3 is built from 12 residues. This chain's CDR3 is CASRQGAYEQYF. CDR3 bases: TGTGCCAGCCGACAGGGCGCCTACGAGCAGTACTTC. The full variable domain, rest sourced from reference TRBV28 and TRBJ2-7, is DVKVTQSSRYLVKRTGEKVFLECVQDMDHENMFWYRQDPGLGLRLIYFSYDVKMKEKGDIPEGYSVSREKKERFSLILESASTNQTSMYLCASRQGAYEQYFGPGTRLTVT.

This clonotype appeared many times. A read error may explain this, as a much larger clone is one base away. The V and J genes are TRBV30 and TRBJ1-6, with no clear D. V gave up 0 bases and J gave up 7 bases, with 1 base separating them. Germline loops: CDR1 GTSNPN, CDR2 SVGIG (reference sequence). The CDR3 extends over 11 amino acids. The CDR3 bases are TGTGCCTGGAGTGTAAATTCACCCCTCCACTTT. Residues: CAWSVNSPLHF.

This clonotype turned up a few times. The chain combines TRBV7-9 with TRBJ2-2; TRBD1 agrees at 8 bases. The CDR3 is made up of 14 amino acids. Germline loops: CDR1 SEHNR, CDR2 FQNEAQ (reference sequence). With V trimmed by 5 bases and J by 7 bases, 6 bases remained unmatched. CDR3 amino acids: CASSQPGGVGELFF. CDR3 coding DNA: TGTGCCAGCAGCCAACCAGGGGGCGTCGGGGAGCTGTTTTTT.

V usage is TRBV12-3 or TRBV12-4 and J usage is TRBJ2-2; 8 nucleotides match TRBD2. Trimming took 7 bases from V and 8 from J; bases not matched to a gene: 9. The CDR3 totals 14 residues. CDR3 in DNA: TGTGCCAGCACCCGGGGGGGGGCTGGAGGGGAGCTGTTTTTT. Its protein is CASTRGGAGGELFF.

There are many counts of this clonotype. V and J are TRBV3-1 and TRBJ2-7; D gene ambiguous. Trimming removed 4 bases from V and 3 bases from J, with 19 bases in between. Looked up from germline, CDR1 is LGHDT and CDR2 is YNNKEL (reference sequence). The CDR3 runs to 16 residues. CDR3 coding DNA: TGTGCCAGCAGCCCAAACAGCCGTTATCCTGTCTACGAGCAGTACTTC. Its protein is CASSPNSRYPVYEQYF.

The genes are TRBV20-1 and TRBJ2-3, with 7 positions matching TRBD1. J lost 2 bases, V lost 7 bases, and 18 bases had no gene match. Germline CDR1 reads DFQATT; CDR2 reads SNEGSKA (reference sequence). This CDR3 has 17 residues. The DNA for the CDR3 is TGCAGTGACTTACTTTGGGACAGCATTGTTCCCACAGATACGCAGTATTTT. It specifies CSDLLWDSIVPTDTQYF.

This clonotype was picked up many times. The J gene is TRBJ1-1, the V gene TRBV19; 9 positions match TRBD1. This CDR3 has 15 amino acids. Germline loops: CDR1 LNHDA, CDR2 SQIVND (reference sequence). The V segment lost 5 bases and the J segment 6 bases; nucleotides outside the gene matches: 10. CDR3 nucleotides: TGTGCCAGTAGTCCGCTCCCGGGACAGGGCCCTGAAGCTTTCTTT. It yields the protein CASSPLPGQGPEAFF.

As to this clonotype: A much larger clone lies one base from this, so it may be a read error. The chain couples TRBV20-1 to TRBJ2-1; TRBD2 matches 12 bases. The CDR3 is 17 amino acids. From germline, CDR1 is DFQATT and CDR2 SNEGSKA (reference sequence). The CDR3: CGASTHSSGGGVNEQFF. In DNA form, the CDR3 reads TGCGGTGCCTCAACCCACTCTAGCGGGGGGGGCGTCAATGAGCAGTTCTTC.

The chain is built from TRBV7-2 and TRBJ2-3; weak D call: TRBD2 (5 bases). Germline V gives CDR1 SGHTA, CDR2 FQGNSA. V lost 8 bases to trimming and J lost 0 bases, with 18 bases between them. The CDR3 extends over 16 amino acids. CDR3 region: CASRPNRGSSTDTQYF. CDR3 nucleotide sequence: TGTGCCAGCCGCCCGAACCGGGGAAGCAGCACAGATACGCAGTATTTT.

The gene calls are TRBV28 and TRBJ2-7, with D unresolved. Between the trimmed V and J ends, which lost 1 base and 6 bases, there was a span of 19 bases. The germline gives CDR1 MDHEN, CDR2 SYDVKM. The CDR3 length is 16 residues. DNA for the CDR3: TGTGCCAGCAGTTTATATACCCAAATGGGATTTACCGAGCAGTACTTC. Protein product: CASSLYTQMGFTEQYF.

This clonotype was counted between two and nine times. This chain links TRBV20-1 with TRBJ2-5; 12 positions match TRBD2. The trim removed 5 bases at V and 2 bases at J, leaving 6 bases unmatched. Germline lookup yields CDR1 DFQATT and CDR2 SNEGSKA (reference sequence). The CDR3 is made up of 15 amino acids. Here the CDR3 reads CSASRTSGVQETQYF. DNA of the CDR3: TGCAGTGCTTCAAGGACTAGCGGGGTTCAAGAGACCCAGTACTTC.

This clonotype was recorded at least ten times. This chain uses TRBV6-1 with TRBJ2-7; D may be TRBD1 or TRBD2 (6 bases each). CDR1 is MNHNS, CDR2 SASEGT, per germline. The V end lost 10 bases, the J end lost 0 bases, and 16 bases lay between the germline ends. This CDR3 is built from 14 residues. The CDR3 DNA reads as TGTGCCACCCTTAAAGGGGGGCTCTCCTACGAGCAGTACTTC. Translating gives CATLKGGLSYEQYF.

This clonotype came up many times. The V call is TRBV7-8, the J call TRBJ2-2, with 9 bases aligning to TRBD1. The CDR3 has 18 amino acids. V was pared by 5 bases and J by 5 bases, with 15 bases of the junction left unmatched. Germline loops: CDR1 SGHVS, CDR2 FQNEAQ. CDR3 sequence: CASSNPGTGSLGTGELFF. CDR3 DNA sequence: TGTGCCAGCAGCAATCCGGGGACAGGGTCCTTAGGTACCGGGGAGCTGTTTTTT.

This clonotype was recorded many times. The CDR3 coding sequence is TGTGCCAGCAGTGTGGATGACAGGGTGAAGGAGCCCCAGCATTTT. Translating it yields CASSVDDRVKEPQHF. The V gene is TRBV28, the J gene TRBJ1-5; 7 bases are a match to TRBD1. CDR3 length equals 15 residues. Germline V gives CDR1 MDHEN, CDR2 SYDVKM. V gave up 5 bases and J gave up 8 bases; unmatched junction bases: 12.

This clonotype was picked up many times. V is TRBV28 and J is TRBJ2-1; D possibly corresponds to TRBD2 (7 bases). V lost 6 bases and J 6 bases, leaving 18 bases between the germline ends. There are 15 residues in the CDR3. Germline lookup yields CDR1 MDHEN and CDR2 SYDVKM. The CDR3 DNA follows: TGTGCCAGCAGCTCAGGGGCGGGAGTTTTCAATGAGCAGTTCTTC. The encoded protein is CASSSGAGVFNEQFF.

The sample holds many counts of this clonotype. The chain employs TRBV11-3 and TRBJ2-7; D is possibly TRBD1 or TRBD2 (5 bases each). The V gene's germline CDR1 is SGHNT and CDR2 YENEEA. Trimming cost V 6 bases and J 2 bases, with 8 bases left between them. The CDR3 consists of 12 residues. The CDR3 spells CASRGEAYEQYF. As DNA, the CDR3 is TGTGCCAGCAGGGGGGAAGCCTACGAGCAGTACTTC.

In its sample, this clonotype was seen many times. The gene calls are TRBV6-2 or TRBV6-3 and TRBJ1-5, with D unresolved. The ends were cut back, 2 bases at V and 6 bases at J, with 17 bases in the middle. The CDR3 is 16 amino acids. Germline CDR1 and CDR2: MNHEY and SVGEGT. This CDR3 is CASSYDLGKPTQPQHF. The CDR3 bases are TGTGCCAGCAGTTACGATCTAGGAAAACCCACTCAGCCCCAGCATTTT.

This clonotype was seen repeatedly, ten times or more. The rearrangement uses TRBV13 and TRBJ2-5, with no clear D. The CDR3 has 14 amino acids. V shed 5 bases and J shed 3 bases, with 13 bases lying between them. In germline, CDR1 is PRHDT, CDR2 FYEKMQ (reference sequence). CDR3 coding DNA: TGTGCCAGCAGCACCTCGACTGGAGAAGAGACCCAGTACTTC. It is translated as CASSTSTGEETQYF.